This paragraph reports one TCR beta chain. The data were taken from a study of T-cell reconstitution after alpha-beta-depleted transplantation in children. The TCRbeta library incorporated unique molecular identifiers. TCRdb re-called the PCR reads through MiXCR, storing one row per CDR3 protein. The sample shows around 360,000 distinct CDR3 sequences, about a tenth of them seen only once. After removal of 4 bases from V and 3 bases from J, the junction contained 6 bases not matched to a gene. The V gene's germline CDR1 is DFQATT and CDR2 SNEGSKA (reference sequence). This CDR3 has 15 amino acids. The V call is TRBV20-1, the J call TRBJ2-2, with 9 bases matching TRBD2. The sequence was obtained from a human donor who donated a stem cell graft to a child with acute lymphoblastic leukemia. Material: PBMCs from the stem cell graft donor, obtained from the stem cell graft. The CDR3 is CSATGLAGYTGELFF. CDR3 nucleotides: TGCAGTGCTACGGGACTAGCTGGGTACACCGGGGAGCTGTTTTTT.